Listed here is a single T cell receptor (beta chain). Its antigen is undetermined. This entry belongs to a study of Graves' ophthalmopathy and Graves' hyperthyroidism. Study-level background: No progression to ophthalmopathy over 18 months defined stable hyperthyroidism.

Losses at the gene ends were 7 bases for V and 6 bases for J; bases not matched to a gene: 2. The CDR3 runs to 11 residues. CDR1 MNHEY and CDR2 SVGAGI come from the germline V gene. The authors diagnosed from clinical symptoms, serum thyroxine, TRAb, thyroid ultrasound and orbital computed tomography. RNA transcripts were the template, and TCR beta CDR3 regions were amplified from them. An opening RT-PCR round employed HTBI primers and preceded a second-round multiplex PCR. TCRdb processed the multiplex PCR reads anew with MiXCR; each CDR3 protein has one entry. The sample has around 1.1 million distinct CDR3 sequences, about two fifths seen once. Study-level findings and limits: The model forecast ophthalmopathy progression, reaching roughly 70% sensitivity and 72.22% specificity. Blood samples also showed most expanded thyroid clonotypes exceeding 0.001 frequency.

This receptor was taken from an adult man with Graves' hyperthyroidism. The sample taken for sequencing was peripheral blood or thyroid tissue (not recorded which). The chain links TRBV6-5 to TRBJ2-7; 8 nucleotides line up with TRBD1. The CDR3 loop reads CASNTGGEQYF. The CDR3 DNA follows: TGTGCCAGCAACACAGGGGGCGAGCAGTACTTC.